The 25 T cell receptor beta chains presented below share a single source sample, sequenced in a study of blood T cells in healthy people across ages. Using a J-beta primer mix together with a sample-barcoded 5' primer, a second PCR was run for roughly 6 to 12 cycles. One entry per CDR3 protein results from TCRdb running MiXCR on the 5' RACE reads. The sample includes 790,000 or so distinct CDR3 sequences, 35% to 50% of them seen just once. The sequenced sample was blood. These receptors all come from a man older than 75 in good health.

The chain carries TRBV5-5 and TRBJ1-2; no definite D call. The CDR3 extends over 13 amino acids. Trimming left V 5 bases short and J 6 bases short, with 14 bases between. Per the germline V gene, CDR1 is SGHKS and CDR2 is YYEKEE (reference sequence). The CDR3 DNA sequence: TGTGCCAGCAGACCTAGACTGGAACATGGCTACACCTTC. Protein sequence: CASRPRLEHGYTF.

A few counts support this clonotype. A junction end diverges from the germline sequence, so it may reflect a read error. The genes are TRBV20-1 and TRBJ2-5; D call uncertain. Germline assignment: CDR1 DFQATT and CDR2 SNEGSKA (reference sequence). The CDR3 has 12 residues. This CDR3 is CSARVTKEIQYF. The CDR3 nucleotides read TGCAGTGCTAGAGTTACGAAAGAGATCCAGTACTTC.

The J gene is TRBJ2-3, the V gene TRBV20-1; D call uncertain. The V end lost 5 bases, the J end lost 0 bases, and 27 bases lay between the germline ends. The CDR3 sequence is 19 residues long. CDR1 is DFQATT, CDR2 SNEGSKA, per germline (reference sequence). In DNA, the CDR3 is TGCAGTGCTTCCTACCCCGGGTCAGGCTCCCTGACTAGCACAGATACGCAGTATTTT. Residues: CSASYPGSGSLTSTDTQYF.

This clonotype was detected ten times or more. The chain is built from TRBV6-6 and TRBJ1-6; no definite D call. The CDR3 spans 13 residues. Germline V gene lookup returns CDR1 MNHNY and CDR2 SVGAGI (reference sequence). Trimming stripped 4 bases from V and 9 bases from J, with 10 bases between. Here the CDR3 reads CASSSPPFSPLHF. The DNA of the CDR3 is TGTGCCAGCAGTTCCCCCCCGTTTTCACCCCTCCACTTT.

This clonotype was counted between two and nine times. The chain recombines TRBV29-1 with TRBJ2-1, with 9 bases fitting TRBD2. V gave up 2 bases and J gave up 14 bases; unmatched junction bases: 1. Germline V lookup: CDR1 SQVTM, CDR2 ANQGSEA. The length of the CDR3 is 10 residues. The CDR3 nucleotides read TGCAGCGTTGAACAGCGGGAGGAGTTCTTC. Translated, it gives CSVEQREEFF.

The chain links TRBV27 to TRBJ2-1; D possibly corresponds to TRBD2 (6 bases). The CDR3 is 13 amino acids. V dropped 6 bases and J dropped 13 bases, with 19 bases sitting between them. Germline CDR1 and CDR2: MNHEY and SMNVEV (reference sequence). CDR3 coding DNA: TGTGCCAGCAGGAGGAGGGGCGAGGAGACCCAGTTCTTC. Its protein is CASRRRGEETQFF.

This chain uses TRBV29-1 with TRBJ2-1; the D gene is possibly TRBD1 (5 bases). From germline, CDR1 is SQVTM and CDR2 ANQGSEA. The CDR3 length is 13 residues. The ends were cut back, 5 bases at V and 3 bases at J, with 11 bases in the middle. CDR3 residues: CSVWSRDYNEQFF. DNA for the CDR3: TGCAGCGTTTGGAGCAGGGACTACAATGAGCAGTTCTTC.

The V gene is TRBV10-3, the J gene TRBJ2-5; 10 nucleotides line up with TRBD2. Trimming cost V 3 bases and J 4 bases; bases outside gene matches: 8. This CDR3 region has 16 residues. Germline V gene data show CDR1 as ENHRY and CDR2 as SYGVKD. CDR3 sequence reads: CAISDPTSGSGETQYF. The CDR3 region has the DNA TGTGCCATCAGTGATCCGACTAGCGGGTCGGGAGAGACCCAGTACTTC.

For this clonotype: The germline gene is not matched at one end of the junction; a read error may be the cause. The chain is built from TRBV5-1 and TRBJ1-1; TRBD1 matches at 8 bases. The CDR3 loop spans 15 amino acids. Germline loops: CDR1 SGHRS, CDR2 YFSETQ. The CDR3 sequence is CVSSLGGQGGTEAFF. CDR3 DNA: TGCGTCAGCAGCTTGGGCGGACAGGGTGGGACTGAAGCTTTCTTT.

This chain connects TRBV4-2 to TRBJ2-3, with TRBD2 matching over 10 bases. Germline V lookup: CDR1 LGHNA, CDR2 YNFKEQ. J was trimmed by 6 bases and V by 4 bases; bases with no gene match: 7. This CDR3 is 15 amino acids long. The CDR3 region is CASSPEREGPDTQYF. For the CDR3, the DNA is TGTGCCAGCAGCCCGGAGCGGGAGGGCCCCGATACGCAGTATTTT.

The V and J genes are TRBV28 and TRBJ2-1; TRBD2 is a possible D gene (6 bases). Germline V gene sequence: CDR1 MDHEN, CDR2 SYDVKM. Between the trimmed V and J ends, which lost 7 bases and 4 bases, there was a span of 14 bases. There are 14 residues in the CDR3. The CDR3 here is CASTPGTSYNEQFF. DNA for the CDR3: TGTGCCAGCACCCCGGGGACTTCTTACAATGAGCAGTTCTTC.

On this clonotype itself: Compared with germline, one end of the junction differs, possibly owing to a read error. This CDR3 is CAIGGGMNTEVFF. The CDR3 DNA sequence: TGTGCCATCGGAGGAGGAATGAACACTGAAGTTTTCTTT. The V and J genes are TRBV10-3 and TRBJ1-1, with D uncertain. Germline V lookup: CDR1 ENHRY, CDR2 SYGVKD. This CDR3 region has 13 residues.

In this sample, this clonotype turned up once. The chain is built from TRBV10-2 and TRBJ2-5; 12 nucleotides match TRBD1. With the DNA end fitting TRBJ2-7 better, the J assignment may be wrong. Per the germline V gene, CDR1 is WSHSY and CDR2 is SAAADI. The CDR3 totals 13 residues. The CDR3 protein is CASTGTGGDEQYF. CDR3 DNA: TGCGCCAGTACTGGGACAGGGGGCGACGAGCAGTACTTC.

This clonotype was seen a handful of times. This chain links TRBV29-1 with TRBJ2-3; 9 bases fit TRBD1. The V gene end was trimmed by 3 bases and the J gene end by 3 bases; junction bases not matched to a gene: 16. The CDR3 has 18 amino acids. Germline assignment: CDR1 SQVTM and CDR2 ANQGSEA. Here the CDR3 reads CSVEGQGLDLVPTDTQYF. The CDR3 DNA is TGCAGCGTTGAGGGACAGGGCCTTGACCTCGTACCAACAGATACGCAGTATTTT.

This sequence joins TRBV7-2 and TRBJ2-1, with TRBD2 matching 8 bases. With V trimmed by 4 bases and J by 8 bases, 10 bases remained unmatched. Per germline, CDR1 SGHTA and CDR2 FQGNSA. The CDR3 sequence is 15 residues long. The DNA of the CDR3 is TGTGCCAGCAGCTCCGGGGGGGGTTCAAGGGATGAGCAGTTCTTC. This sequence encodes CASSSGGGSRDEQFF.

This clonotype was observed at least ten times. The chain links TRBV2 to TRBJ1-2; possibly TRBD1 for D (6 bases). Germline-derived CDR1 and CDR2 are SNHLY and FYNNEI. There are 13 residues in the CDR3. Trimming shortened V by 4 bases and J by 6 bases, and 12 bases separated the two germline ends. The CDR3 DNA reads TGTGCCAGCAGTGTCAGGGGCTCGGATGGCTACACCTTC. This gives the protein CASSVRGSDGYTF.

V is TRBV11-3 and J is TRBJ2-1, with TRBD2 identical over 7 bases. CDR1 is SGHNT and CDR2 is YENEEA in the germline V gene. There are 15 residues in the CDR3. V lost 1 base and J lost 7; bases outside the gene matches: 7. In DNA, the CDR3 is TGTGCCAGCAGCTTAGGCGGGAGCGTTAGAAATGAGCAGTTCTTC. Protein product: CASSLGGSVRNEQFF.

This rearrangement joins TRBV20-1 to TRBJ2-7, with a possible D match to TRBD2 (6 bases). CDR3 size: 16 residues. Trimming took off 3 bases at V and 2 bases at J, with 20 bases between the two ends. Germline V CDR1 and CDR2: DFQATT, SNEGSKA (reference sequence). CDR3 in amino acids: CSASVGRDSGTYEQYF. The CDR3, as DNA: TGCAGTGCTAGTGTCGGCCGGGACTCGGGAACCTACGAGCAGTACTTC.

The rearrangement joins TRBV7-2 to TRBJ2-3; 7 nucleotides line up with TRBD2. V dropped 2 bases and J dropped 3; count of bases not matched to a gene: 14. The CDR3 spans 18 residues. The germline CDR1 and CDR2 sequences are SGHTA and FQGNSA. CDR3 DNA: TGTGCCAGCAGCTTAAAGTCTGGGGGAGGGTCAAGGACAGATACGCAGTATTTT. It specifies CASSLKSGGGSRTDTQYF.

The chain joins TRBV20-1 to TRBJ1-1; tentatively, D is TRBD1 (6 bases). From germline, CDR1 is DFQATT and CDR2 SNEGSKA (reference sequence). Trimming removed 6 bases at V and 0 bases at J, with 17 bases between. This CDR3 contains 15 residues. CDR3 in DNA: TGCAGTGCGTCGAGATACAGGGCTATGAACACTGAAGCTTTCTTT. This gives the protein CSASRYRAMNTEAFF.

The chain links TRBV5-6 to TRBJ2-1; D unresolved. The J call is in doubt because the DNA end fits TRBJ2-7 better. Germline V lookup: CDR1 SGHDT, CDR2 YYEEEE. There are 13 residues in the CDR3. The CDR3 DNA sequence: TGTGCCAGCAGCAAAAGGTCCACCTACGAGCAGTACTTC. Translation: CASSKRSTYEQYF.

This clonotype was observed at least ten times. The chain carries TRBV6-6 and TRBJ2-5, with TRBD2 identical over 10 bases. Germline V lookup: CDR1 MNHNY, CDR2 SVGAGI (reference sequence). V shed 6 bases and J 5 bases; nucleotides not matched to a gene: 9. CDR3 size: 15 residues. The CDR3 reads CASSPSGRGRETQYF. The CDR3, as DNA: TGTGCCAGCAGCCCTAGCGGGAGAGGGCGCGAGACCCAGTACTTC.

This clonotype was recorded at least ten times. J is TRBJ2-7 and V is TRBV29-1, with 12 bases lining up with TRBD2. V trimming: 7 bases; J trimming: 4 bases; junction bases outside the gene matches: 5. The CDR3 has 13 amino acids. Per the germline V gene, CDR1 is SQVTM and CDR2 is ANQGSEA. DNA for the CDR3: TGCAGCGCTCGGACTAGCGGGATTTACGAGCAGTACTTC. Its protein product is CSARTSGIYEQYF.

This clonotype was detected many times. V usage is TRBV20-1 and J usage is TRBJ2-7, with TRBD2 matching 13 bases. This CDR3 spans 13 amino acids. V was pared by 5 bases and J by 4 bases, with 2 bases of the junction left unmatched. Germline-derived CDR1 and CDR2 are DFQATT and SNEGSKA (reference sequence). The CDR3 spells CSARTSGSYEQYF. The CDR3 DNA reads as TGCAGTGCTCGGACTAGCGGGAGTTACGAGCAGTACTTC.

This CDR3 reads CSARKTTSGRYEQYF. CDR3 bases: TGCAGTGCTAGAAAGACGACTAGCGGGAGGTACGAGCAGTACTTC. The rearrangement uses TRBV20-1 and TRBJ2-7, with 13 bases identical to TRBD2. V gave up 2 bases and J gave up 4 bases; unmatched junction bases: 5. The CDR3 contains 15 residues. Germline V gene lookup returns CDR1 DFQATT and CDR2 SNEGSKA (reference sequence).